This T cell receptor (beta chain) was identified in a study of blood T cells in healthy people across ages. This CDR3 contains 17 residues. CDR1 and CDR2 (germline): LGHNA, YSLEER. Combining a sample-barcoded 5' primer with a J-beta primer mix, a second PCR ran for roughly 7 to 12 cycles. MiXCR, applied by TCRdb to the 5' RACE reads, yields one record per CDR3 protein. Of around 1,000,000 distinct CDR3 sequences in the sample, roughly a quarter were seen once. Remarks on this clonotype: One end of the junction varies from germline; a read error may be responsible.

The same specimen was also included in a second study, on T cells of mothers and their children.

The material sequenced was blood. This TCR derives from a girl aged 2-10 years in good health. The chain is built from TRBV4-3 and TRBJ2-1; 8 positions match TRBD1. CDR3 loop: CASSQDPDRVGWGERFF. In nucleotides, the CDR3 is TGCGCCAGCAGCCAAGACCCGGACAGGGTGGGTTGGGGTGAGCGGTTCTTC.